Below, 24 T cell receptor beta chains from the same sample are listed, as sequenced in a study of T cells in localized non-small cell lung cancer. Assay used: immunoSEQ multiplex PCR; TCRdb lists only in-frame clones, some missing. Among over 2,500 clones listed, 22% were seen once. Sequencing was performed on lung tumor tissue, taken before any cancer treatment. The receptors come from an older male donor with stage III squamous cell lung carcinoma.

The rearrangement joins TRBV29-1 to TRBJ1-3, with D tentatively TRBD1 (6 bases). There are 13 residues in the CDR3. V was clipped by 7 bases and J by 5 bases, with 15 bases between them. CDR1 and CDR2 from the germline V gene are SQVTM and ANQGSEA. The CDR3 DNA sequence: TGCAGCGCCCGGGGGGGCAGCCGAAACACCATATATTTT. Translated, it gives CSARGGSRNTIYF.

The rearrangement uses TRBV30 and TRBJ1-1; TRBD1 is a possible D gene (5 bases). Trimming pared 4 bases from V and 0 bases from J, leaving 18 bases between. Germline loops: CDR1 GTSNPN, CDR2 SVGIG (reference sequence). This CDR3 has 16 amino acids. The CDR3 protein is CAWKGREGIMNTEAFF. The DNA of the CDR3 is TGTGCCTGGAAGGGCAGGGAAGGCATAATGAACACTGAAGCTTTCTTT.

This clone qualifies as medium-sized. The chain has TRBV11-3 and TRBJ2-3; D is unresolved. The CDR3 sequence is 14 residues long. V lost 3 bases and J 6 bases, leaving 13 bases between the germline ends. The germline gives CDR1 SGHNT, CDR2 YENEEA. This chain's CDR3 is CASSFSRPSDTQYF. As DNA, the CDR3 is TGTGCCAGCAGCTTCTCCCGTCCATCGGATACGCAGTATTTT.

V is TRBV28 and J is TRBJ2-5; 7 nucleotides line up with TRBD2. J gave up 2 bases and V 3 bases, and 0 bases lay outside the gene matches. The CDR3 runs to 13 residues. Looked up from germline, CDR1 is MDHEN and CDR2 is SYDVKM. The CDR3 bases are TGTGCCAGCAGTTTGGGAGGGCAAGAGACCCAGTACTTC. Its protein is CASSLGGQETQYF.

By sample share, this clone is medium-sized. The chain joins TRBV4-1 to TRBJ1-2; D might be TRBD1 (6 bases). The CDR3 is 15 residues long. The V end lost 0 bases, the J end lost 5 bases, and 13 bases lay between the germline ends. CDR1 and CDR2 (germline): MGHRA, YSYEKL. Here the CDR3 reads CASSQEQGRGYGYTF. DNA for the CDR3: TGCGCCAGCAGCCAAGAACAGGGCCGGGGGTATGGCTACACCTTC.

This clone was seen only a few times. The chain combines TRBV19 with TRBJ2-1, with 16 bases fitting TRBD2. V lost 9 bases, J lost 2 bases, and 19 bases stayed unmatched. Germline V CDR1 and CDR2: LNHDA, SQIVND (reference sequence). The CDR3 contains 21 residues. The CDR3 DNA is TGTGCCAGCACCCGGGTCGCGAAGCCGGGACTAGCGGGGGGGGCCTACAATGAGCAGTTCTTC. Translated: CASTRVAKPGLAGGAYNEQFF.

This clone has just a few counts. The chain has TRBV6-1 and TRBJ2-7; 8 bases align to TRBD1. CDR3 size: 15 residues. The V and J ends lost 1 base and 5 bases, in that order; junction bases with no gene match: 7. CDR1 is MNHNS, CDR2 SASEGT, per germline. The CDR3 DNA reads as TGTGCCAGCAGTGAAGATAGGGACAGGCGCGACGAGCAGTACTTC. Translation: CASSEDRDRRDEQYF.

The rearrangement joins TRBV6-7 to TRBJ1-1; 7 bases align to TRBD1. TRBV6-7 is designated an ORF whose function remains uncertain. The CDR3 is made up of 11 amino acids. The V and J ends lost 8 bases and 10 bases, in that order; junction bases with no gene match: 7. CDR3 sequence reads: CASGRQGLAFF. As DNA, the CDR3 is TGTGCCAGCGGTCGACAGGGCCTAGCTTTCTTT.

This clone has more than one count but fewer than ten. The chain links TRBV9 to TRBJ2-5; D possibly corresponds to TRBD2 (6 bases). The CDR3 runs to 14 residues. The germline V gene has CDR1 SGDLS and CDR2 YYNGEE. With 0 bases removed from V and 4 bases from J, the gap between germline ends came to 10 bases. Here the CDR3 reads CASSVAVGGETQYF. DNA for the CDR3: TGTGCCAGCAGCGTAGCAGTGGGGGGAGAGACCCAGTACTTC.

This rearrangement joins TRBV6-8 to TRBJ1-2; the match to TRBD1 covers 10 bases. CDR1 and CDR2 (germline): MNHGY, SAAAGT. J lost 5 bases, V lost 5 bases, and 8 bases had no gene match. The CDR3 spans 15 residues. CDR3 loop: CASSTRDRGDYGYTF. CDR3 DNA sequence: TGTGCCAGCAGTACCCGGGACAGGGGAGATTATGGCTACACCTTC.

In nucleotides, the CDR3 is TGTGCCAGTAGTCGGAGTCTGGTTCGGTCAGATACGCAGTATTTT. Its translation is CASSRSLVRSDTQYF. V is TRBV19 and J is TRBJ2-3; D ambiguous. V was shortened by 5 bases and J by 4 bases, with 16 bases between the two germline ends. CDR3 length: 15 amino acids. Germline CDR1 and CDR2: LNHDA and SQIVND (reference sequence).

There are a few counts of this clone. The chain is built from TRBV4-1 and TRBJ2-7; possibly TRBD1 for D (6 bases). Germline values: CDR1 MGHRA, CDR2 YSYEKL. This CDR3 spans 17 amino acids. Trimming shortened V by 0 bases and J by 0 bases, and 15 bases separated the two germline ends. This chain's CDR3 is CASSQDGAGVSSYEQYF. CDR3 nucleotides: TGCGCCAGCAGCCAAGATGGGGCAGGGGTTAGCTCCTACGAGCAGTACTTC.

This clone was found a few times. The V and J genes are TRBV30 and TRBJ2-7; D possibly corresponds to TRBD2 (6 bases). The germline gives CDR1 GTSNPN, CDR2 SVGIG (reference sequence). The CDR3 has 12 residues. V gave up 6 bases and J gave up 3 bases, with 12 bases separating them. The CDR3 DNA reads as TGTGCCTGCCAAGTGGGGGGCTACGAGCAGTACTTC. As protein: CACQVGGYEQYF.

The chain combines TRBV19 with TRBJ2-7; 7 positions match TRBD1. V was clipped by 1 base and J by 3 bases; unmatched bases: 6. Germline V gene lookup returns CDR1 LNHDA and CDR2 SQIVND (reference sequence). This CDR3 is 15 amino acids long. The CDR3, as DNA: TGTGCCAGTAGTATAGCCGTACAGGGGAACTACGAGCAGTACTTC. The encoded protein is CASSIAVQGNYEQYF.

The chain combines TRBV5-1 with TRBJ1-1; TRBD1 is a possible D gene (5 bases). CDR3 length equals 14 residues. The germline V gene has CDR1 SGHRS and CDR2 YFSETQ. Trimming pared 0 bases from V and 4 bases from J, leaving 10 bases between. In nucleotides, the CDR3 is TGCGCCAGCAGCTTGGGGGGGTCTCGCACTGAAGCTTTCTTT. Translation gives CASSLGGSRTEAFF.

In this sample, this clone turned up a few times. The chain couples TRBV11-3 to TRBJ2-1; 8 bases match TRBD1. The length of the CDR3 is 16 residues. The V gene's germline CDR1 is SGHNT and CDR2 YENEEA. The V gene end was trimmed by 5 bases and the J gene end by 5 bases; junction bases not matched to a gene: 11. The chain's CDR3 is CASSHFQGAGDNEQFF. The CDR3 coding sequence is TGTGCCAGCAGCCATTTCCAGGGGGCAGGTGACAATGAGCAGTTCTTC.

The chain recombines TRBV5-1 with TRBJ1-4; perhaps TRBD1 as D (5 bases). Trimming took off 3 bases at V and 8 bases at J, with 17 bases between the two ends. The germline V gene has CDR1 SGHRS and CDR2 YFSETQ. This CDR3 contains 15 residues. CDR3 nucleotide sequence: TGCGCCAGCAGCTACGACAGCTGGGGGGACGAAAAACTGTTTTTT. Encoded protein: CASSYDSWGDEKLFF.

This clone is medium-sized. The V call is TRBV11-3, the J call TRBJ2-3, with 12 positions matching TRBD2. Germline trimming cut 3 bases from V and 6 bases from J; bases unmatched to any gene: 7. Germline-derived CDR1 and CDR2 are SGHNT and YENEEA. The CDR3 covers 16 residues. CDR3 protein: CASSLVLAGGGDTQYF. The CDR3 coding sequence is TGTGCCAGCAGCTTGGTACTAGCGGGGGGCGGGGATACGCAGTATTTT. The full variable domain, in which reference TRBV11-3 and TRBJ2-3 provide the parts outside the CDR3, is EAGVVQSPRYKIIEKKQPVAFWCNPISGHNTLYWYLQNLGQGPELLIRYENEEAVDDSQLPKDRFSAERLKGVDSTLKIQPAELGDSAVYLCASSLVLAGGGDTQYFGPGTRLTVL.

This clone turned up a few times. The J gene is TRBJ2-6, the V gene TRBV11-3; 8 bases match TRBD1. From germline, CDR1 is SGHNT and CDR2 YENEEA. CDR3 length: 15 residues. V gave up 5 bases and J gave up 2 bases; unmatched junction bases: 2. CDR3 amino acids: CASSPGGAGANVLTF. The CDR3 DNA is TGTGCCAGCAGCCCAGGGGGCGCTGGGGCCAACGTCCTGACTTTC.

The chain employs TRBV15 and TRBJ1-5, with 7 bases aligning to TRBD1. The CDR3 spans 14 residues. J was trimmed by 6 bases and V by 2 bases; bases with no gene match: 4. In germline, CDR1 is LNHNV, CDR2 YYDKDF (reference sequence). The CDR3 spells CATSRPTGSQPQHF. The DNA for the CDR3 is TGTGCCACCAGCAGACCGACAGGGAGTCAGCCCCAGCATTTT.

V gene TRBV29-1 combines with J gene TRBJ1-5; possibly TRBD1 for D (6 bases). Germline lookup yields CDR1 SQVTM and CDR2 ANQGSEA. The CDR3 is 13 amino acids. V shed 4 bases and J shed 3 bases, with 10 bases lying between them. The CDR3 sequence is CSVGPGVNQPQHF. In nucleotides, the CDR3 is TGCAGCGTTGGGCCAGGGGTCAATCAGCCCCAGCATTTT. Drawing the rest from reference TRBV29-1 and TRBJ1-5, the complete variable domain is SAVISQKPSRDICQRGTSLTIQCQVDSQVTMMFWYRQQPGQSLTLIATANQGSEATYESGFVIDKFPISRPNLTFSTLTVSNMSPEDSSIYLCSVGPGVNQPQHFGDGTRLSIL.

The rearrangement links TRBV11-3 to TRBJ2-7, with D possibly being TRBD1 (6 bases). The CDR3 extends over 14 amino acids. Per the germline V gene, CDR1 is SGHNT and CDR2 is YENEEA. V dropped 5 bases and J dropped 4 bases, with 15 bases sitting between them. CDR3 protein: CASSRTANRYEQYV. The CDR3 DNA is TGTGCCAGCAGCAGGACAGCGAACCGGTACGAGCAGTACGTC.

J is TRBJ2-7 and V is TRBV6-8; D not certain. V was shortened by 7 bases and J by 6 bases, with 25 bases between the two germline ends. This CDR3 contains 16 residues. Germline loops: CDR1 MNHGY, CDR2 SAAAGT. The CDR3 loop reads CASTPVGTFLGREQYF. DNA of the CDR3: TGTGCCAGCACGCCCGTGGGTACATTCTTAGGCCGCGAGCAGTACTTC.

Judged by abundance, this clone is medium-sized. The V and J genes are TRBV11-3 and TRBJ2-3, with D possibly TRBD1 on 5 matching bases. There are 15 residues in the CDR3. The germline V and J ends were trimmed by 4 bases and 3 bases, with 14 bases remaining between them. Germline CDR1 and CDR2: SGHNT and YENEEA. The CDR3 is CASSSLGSGTDTQYF. In DNA, the CDR3 is TGTGCCAGCAGCTCCCTAGGGTCAGGGACAGATACGCAGTATTTT.